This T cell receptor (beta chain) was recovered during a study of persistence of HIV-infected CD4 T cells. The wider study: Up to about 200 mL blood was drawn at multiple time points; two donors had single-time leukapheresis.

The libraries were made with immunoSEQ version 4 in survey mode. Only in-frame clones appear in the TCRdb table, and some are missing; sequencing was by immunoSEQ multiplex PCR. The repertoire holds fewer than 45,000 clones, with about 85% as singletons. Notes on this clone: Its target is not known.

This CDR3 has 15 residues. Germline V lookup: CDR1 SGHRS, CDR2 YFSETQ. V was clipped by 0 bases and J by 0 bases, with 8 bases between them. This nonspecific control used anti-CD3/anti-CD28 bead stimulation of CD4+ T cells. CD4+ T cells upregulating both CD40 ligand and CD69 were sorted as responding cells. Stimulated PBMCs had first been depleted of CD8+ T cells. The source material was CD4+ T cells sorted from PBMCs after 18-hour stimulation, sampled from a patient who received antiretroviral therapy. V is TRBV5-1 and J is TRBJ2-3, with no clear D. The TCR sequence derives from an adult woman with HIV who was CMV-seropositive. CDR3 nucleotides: TGCGCCAGCAGCTTGGCCCTTAAAAGCACAGATACGCAGTATTTT. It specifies CASSLALKSTDTQYF.